A single sample is the source of the 17 T cell receptor beta chains below, sequenced in a study of blood T cells in healthy people across ages. Together with a sample-barcoded 5' primer, a J-beta primer mix was included in a second PCR lasting about 7 to 11 cycles. MiXCR, applied by TCRdb to the 5' RACE reads, yields one record per CDR3 protein. The table shows fewer than 2,000,000 distinct CDR3 sequences, with about two fifths occurring only once. The sequencing input was blood. These receptors were obtained from a human donor in good health.

V usage is TRBV19 and J usage is TRBJ2-7; D possibly matches TRBD1 or TRBD2 (5 bases each). Trimming pared 9 bases from V and 3 bases from J, leaving 15 bases between. Looked up from germline, CDR1 is LNHDA and CDR2 is SQIVND (reference sequence). This CDR3 is 13 amino acids long. Here the CDR3 DNA reads TGTGCCAGCTCCGGGACCCCGATCTACGAGCAGTACTTC. It encodes CASSGTPIYEQYF.

V and J are TRBV5-1 and TRBJ2-1, with 7 nucleotides matching TRBD1. J was trimmed by 9 bases and V by 1 base; bases with no gene match: 10. The germline V gene encodes CDR1 SGHRS and CDR2 YFSETQ. This CDR3 spans 15 amino acids. The CDR3 region is CASSLLGQAFGEQFF. For the CDR3, the DNA is TGCGCCAGCAGCTTGCTCGGACAGGCCTTCGGTGAGCAGTTCTTC.

The chain couples TRBV20-1 to TRBJ1-2, with no clear D. The CDR3 has 12 residues. Looked up from germline, CDR1 is DFQATT and CDR2 is SNEGSKA (reference sequence). V lost 5 bases and J 5 bases, leaving 12 bases between the germline ends. The CDR3 DNA reads TGCAGTGCTCCGGGGATAGAGTATGGCTACACCTTC. Its protein is CSAPGIEYGYTF.

The chain is built from TRBV6-5 and TRBJ1-1; D is possibly TRBD1 (5 bases). Germline lookup yields CDR1 MNHEY and CDR2 SVGAGI. The length of the CDR3 is 15 residues. V was shortened by 2 bases and J by 4 bases, with 14 bases between the two germline ends. The CDR3 sequence: CASSYGSGVTTEAFF. The CDR3 region has the DNA TGTGCCAGCAGTTACGGGTCGGGGGTTACCACTGAAGCTTTCTTT.

The gene calls are TRBV24-1 and TRBJ1-2; TRBD1 agrees at 7 bases. CDR1 and CDR2 from the germline V gene are KGHDR and SFDVKD. The CDR3 covers 13 residues. V shed 4 bases, J shed 8 bases, and the junction held 6 bases outside the gene matches. Here the CDR3 DNA reads TGTGCCACCAGTGAGGGGGACAGCTCGGGCTACACCTTC. This encodes CATSEGDSSGYTF.

The V and J genes are TRBV5-1 and TRBJ2-3; TRBD1 aligns across 9 bases. Trimming cost V 3 bases and J 10 bases; bases outside gene matches: 21. CDR1 and CDR2 (germline): SGHRS, YFSETQ. This CDR3 has 18 residues. The CDR3 DNA sequence: TGCGCCAGCAGCTCCACGACCGGGACAGGGATCGACAGATACGCGCAGTATTTT. Translating it yields CASSSTTGTGIDRYAQYF.

This chain connects TRBV5-5 to TRBJ2-2; D gene unclear. The germline CDR1 and CDR2 sequences are SGHKS and YYEKEE (reference sequence). Trimming removed 1 base from V and 1 base from J, with 17 bases in between. This CDR3 has 18 amino acids. The CDR3 coding sequence is TGTGCCAGCAGCTTGAATCTTATCCAGGCCGTGAACACCGGGGAGCTGTTTTTT. It is translated as CASSLNLIQAVNTGELFF.

This clonotype was counted between two and nine times. V usage is TRBV20-1 and J usage is TRBJ2-7; D gene ambiguous. Germline V gives CDR1 DFQATT, CDR2 SNEGSKA (reference sequence). The CDR3 is made up of 14 amino acids. Trimming took 5 bases from V and 0 from J, leaving 14 bases between them. The CDR3 loop is CSAQPLRGSYEQYF. CDR3 DNA: TGCAGTGCTCAACCACTTCGTGGCTCCTACGAGCAGTACTTC.

This chain connects TRBV5-1 to TRBJ2-1; perhaps TRBD1 as D (6 bases). The CDR3 spans 15 residues. Trimming removed 3 bases at V and 3 bases at J, with 13 bases between. Per the germline V gene, CDR1 is SGHRS and CDR2 is YFSETQ. DNA of the CDR3: TGCGCCAGCAGCTACACGGACAGCCACTACAATGAGCAGTTCTTC. Residues: CASSYTDSHYNEQFF.

The chain recombines TRBV10-3 with TRBJ2-6, with TRBD2 matching over 8 bases. The germline V gene has CDR1 ENHRY and CDR2 SYGVKD. The CDR3 consists of 15 residues. Germline trimming cut 11 bases from V and 0 bases from J; bases unmatched to any gene: 6. CDR3 protein: CAPGGRVSGANVLTF. The CDR3 bases are TGTGCCCCGGGGGGGCGGGTCTCTGGGGCCAACGTCCTGACTTTC.

V is TRBV4-1 and J is TRBJ2-2, with 10 bases fitting TRBD2. The germline V gene has CDR1 MGHRA and CDR2 YSYEKL. The junction had 3 bases not matched to a gene; V was cut back by 0 bases and J by 5 bases. CDR3 size: 16 residues. The CDR3 here is CASSQDPAGGTGELFF. For the CDR3, the DNA is TGCGCCAGCAGCCAAGATCCAGCGGGGGGGACCGGGGAGCTGTTTTTT.

The V call is TRBV20-1, the J call TRBJ2-7, with D hard to call. From germline, CDR1 is DFQATT and CDR2 SNEGSKA (reference sequence). The CDR3 length is 16 residues. The CDR3 region is CSPHGPRSGPIYEQYF. CDR3 sequence (DNA): TGCAGCCCGCACGGACCCCGTAGTGGACCAATCTACGAGCAGTACTTC.

J is TRBJ1-1 and V is TRBV9, with a tentative D call TRBD1 (5 bases). V lost 0 bases and J 4 bases, leaving 16 bases between the germline ends. The germline V gene encodes CDR1 SGDLS and CDR2 YYNGEE. The CDR3 spans 16 residues. The CDR3 region has the DNA TGTGCCAGCAGCGTAGGGTGGGGGAAACTTCCCACTGAAGCTTTCTTT. Translation: CASSVGWGKLPTEAFF.

This clonotype has more than one count but fewer than ten. The chain recombines TRBV12-3 or TRBV12-4 with TRBJ2-5; D might be TRBD1 or TRBD2, each matching 6 bases. V was pared by 6 bases and J by 5 bases, with 13 bases between. This CDR3 is built from 13 residues. The chain's CDR3 is CASRAPGAETQYF. CDR3 nucleotides: TGTGCCAGCAGAGCTCCGGGGGCGGAGACCCAGTACTTC.

The chain couples TRBV20-1 to TRBJ1-2, with D uncertain. Germline CDR1 DFQATT, CDR2 SNEGSKA (reference sequence). Trimming shortened V by 0 bases and J by 3 bases, and 11 bases separated the two germline ends. The CDR3 is made up of 14 amino acids. CDR3 sequence (DNA): TGCAGTGCTAGAGATCGGATCTTTTACTATGGCTACACCTTC. Its translation: CSARDRIFYYGYTF.

Only a few counts were recorded for this clonotype. The chain links TRBV11-2 to TRBJ1-3, with 7 nucleotides matching TRBD1. This CDR3 contains 15 residues. From germline, CDR1 is SGHAT and CDR2 FQNNGV. V was clipped by 4 bases and J by 0 bases; unmatched bases: 3. In DNA, the CDR3 is TGTGCCAGCAGCTCGGGACAGTCCTCTGGAAACACCATATATTTT. It translates to CASSSGQSSGNTIYF. Together with reference TRBV11-2 and TRBJ1-3, the CDR3 gives the full variable domain: EAGVAQSPRYKIIEKRQSVAFWCNPISGHATLYWYQQILGQGPKLLIQFQNNGVVDDSQLPKDRFSAERLKGVDSTLKIQPAKLEDSAVYLCASSSGQSSGNTIYFGEGSWLTVV.

The chain has TRBV6-5 and TRBJ1-3; D is uncertain. The CDR3 has 16 residues. Germline V gene lookup returns CDR1 MNHEY and CDR2 SVGAGI. V was pared by 6 bases and J by 0 bases, with 15 bases between. CDR3 DNA sequence: TGTGCCAGCAGCCAAGGGCAGACGAGCTCTGGAAACACCATATATTTT. Protein: CASSQGQTSSGNTIYF.